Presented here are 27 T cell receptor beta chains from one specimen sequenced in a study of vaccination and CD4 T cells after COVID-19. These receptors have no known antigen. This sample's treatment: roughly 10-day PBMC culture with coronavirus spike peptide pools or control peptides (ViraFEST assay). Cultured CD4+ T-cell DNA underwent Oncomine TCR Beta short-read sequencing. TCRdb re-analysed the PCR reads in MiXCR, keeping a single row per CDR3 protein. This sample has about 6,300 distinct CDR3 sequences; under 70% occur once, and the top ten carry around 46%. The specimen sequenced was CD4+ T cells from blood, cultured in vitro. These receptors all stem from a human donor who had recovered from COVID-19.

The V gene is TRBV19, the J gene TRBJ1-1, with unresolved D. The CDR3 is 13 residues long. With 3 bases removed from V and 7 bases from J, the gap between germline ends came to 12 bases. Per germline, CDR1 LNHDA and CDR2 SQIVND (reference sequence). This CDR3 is CASSIYTVGEAFF. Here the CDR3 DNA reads TGTGCCAGTAGTATTTACACAGTTGGTGAAGCTTTCTTT.

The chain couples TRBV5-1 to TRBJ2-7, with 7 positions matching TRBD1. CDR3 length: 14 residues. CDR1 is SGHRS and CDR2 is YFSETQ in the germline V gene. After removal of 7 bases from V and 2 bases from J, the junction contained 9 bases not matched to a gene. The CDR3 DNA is TGCGCCAGCCGACCCGGGACAGTAGCCTACGAGCAGTACTTC. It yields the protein CASRPGTVAYEQYF.

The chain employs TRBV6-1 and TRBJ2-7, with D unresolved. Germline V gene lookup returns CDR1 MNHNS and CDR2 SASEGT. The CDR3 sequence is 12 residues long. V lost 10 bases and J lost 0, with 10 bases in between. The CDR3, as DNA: TGTGCCACCCAACAGAACTCCTACGAGCAGTACTTC. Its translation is CATQQNSYEQYF.

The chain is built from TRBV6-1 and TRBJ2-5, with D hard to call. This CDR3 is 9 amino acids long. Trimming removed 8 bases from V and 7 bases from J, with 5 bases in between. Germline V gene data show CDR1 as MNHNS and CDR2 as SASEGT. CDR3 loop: CASGGTQYF. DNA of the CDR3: TGTGCCAGCGGTGGGACCCAGTACTTC.

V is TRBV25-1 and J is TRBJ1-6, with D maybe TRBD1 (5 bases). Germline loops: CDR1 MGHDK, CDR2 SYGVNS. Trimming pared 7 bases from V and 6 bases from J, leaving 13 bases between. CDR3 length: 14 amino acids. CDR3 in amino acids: CASKLQGPNSPLHF. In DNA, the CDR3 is TGTGCCAGCAAACTGCAGGGACCTAATTCACCCCTCCACTTT.

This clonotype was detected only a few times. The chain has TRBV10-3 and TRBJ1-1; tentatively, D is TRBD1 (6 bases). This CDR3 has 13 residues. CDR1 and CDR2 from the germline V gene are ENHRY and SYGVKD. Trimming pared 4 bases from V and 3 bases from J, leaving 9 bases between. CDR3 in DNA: TGTGCCATCAGTGCAGGGGCCGACACTGAAGCTTTCTTT. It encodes CAISAGADTEAFF.

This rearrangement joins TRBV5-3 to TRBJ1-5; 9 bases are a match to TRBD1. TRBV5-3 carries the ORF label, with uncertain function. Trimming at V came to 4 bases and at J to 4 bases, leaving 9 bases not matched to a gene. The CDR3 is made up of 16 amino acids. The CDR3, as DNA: TGTGCCAGAAGCATCCCCGGGACAGGGAGGAATCAGCCCCAGCATTTT. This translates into CARSIPGTGRNQPQHF.

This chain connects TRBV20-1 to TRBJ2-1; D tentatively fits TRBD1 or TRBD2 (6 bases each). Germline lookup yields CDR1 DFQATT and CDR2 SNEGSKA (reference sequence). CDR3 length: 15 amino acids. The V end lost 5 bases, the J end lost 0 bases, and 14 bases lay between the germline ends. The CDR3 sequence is CSALRGRGSYNEQFF. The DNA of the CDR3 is TGCAGTGCTCTCCGGGGGCGCGGCTCCTACAATGAGCAGTTCTTC.

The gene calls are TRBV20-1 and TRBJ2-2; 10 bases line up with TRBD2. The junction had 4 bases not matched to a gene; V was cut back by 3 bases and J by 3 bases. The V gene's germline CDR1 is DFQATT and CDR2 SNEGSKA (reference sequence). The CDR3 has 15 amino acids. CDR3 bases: TGCAGTGCTAGGGATAGCGGGGGGTACACCGGGGAGCTGTTTTTT. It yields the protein CSARDSGGYTGELFF.

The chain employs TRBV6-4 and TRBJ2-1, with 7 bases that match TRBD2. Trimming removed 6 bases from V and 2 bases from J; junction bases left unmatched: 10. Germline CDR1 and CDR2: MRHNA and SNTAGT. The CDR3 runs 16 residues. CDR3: CASRAPGGRTYNEQFF. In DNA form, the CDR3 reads TGTGCCAGCAGGGCCCCGGGAGGAAGAACCTACAATGAGCAGTTCTTC.

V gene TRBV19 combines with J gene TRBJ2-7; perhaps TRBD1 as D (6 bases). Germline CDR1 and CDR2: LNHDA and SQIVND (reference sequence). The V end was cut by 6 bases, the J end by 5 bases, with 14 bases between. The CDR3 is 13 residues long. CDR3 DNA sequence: TGTGCCAGTAGCCCAGACAGGTGGGACGAGCAGTACTTC. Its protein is CASSPDRWDEQYF.

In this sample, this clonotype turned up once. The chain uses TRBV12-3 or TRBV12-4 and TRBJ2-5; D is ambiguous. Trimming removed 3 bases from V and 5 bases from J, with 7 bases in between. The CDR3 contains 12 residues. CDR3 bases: TGTGCCAGCAGTTTGTTTACGGAGACCCAGTACTTC. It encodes CASSLFTETQYF.

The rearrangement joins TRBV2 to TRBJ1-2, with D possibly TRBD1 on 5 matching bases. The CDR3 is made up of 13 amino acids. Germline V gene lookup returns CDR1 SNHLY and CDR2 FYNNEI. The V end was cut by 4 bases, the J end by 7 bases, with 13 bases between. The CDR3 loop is CASSGQRDPGYTF. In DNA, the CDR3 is TGTGCCAGCAGTGGACAGCGGGACCCTGGCTACACCTTC.

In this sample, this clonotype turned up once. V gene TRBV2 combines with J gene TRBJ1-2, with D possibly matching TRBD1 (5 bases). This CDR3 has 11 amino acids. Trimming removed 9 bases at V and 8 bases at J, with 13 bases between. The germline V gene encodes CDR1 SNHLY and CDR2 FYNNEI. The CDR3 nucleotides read TGTGCCAGTCGCCTCGAGGGGGGCTACACCTTC. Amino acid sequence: CASRLEGGYTF.

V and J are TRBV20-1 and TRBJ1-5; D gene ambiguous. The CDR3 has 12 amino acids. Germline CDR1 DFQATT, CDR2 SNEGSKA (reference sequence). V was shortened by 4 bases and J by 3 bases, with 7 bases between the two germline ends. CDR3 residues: CSAKSPNQPQHF. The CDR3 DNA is TGCAGTGCTAAGAGCCCCAATCAGCCCCAGCATTTT.

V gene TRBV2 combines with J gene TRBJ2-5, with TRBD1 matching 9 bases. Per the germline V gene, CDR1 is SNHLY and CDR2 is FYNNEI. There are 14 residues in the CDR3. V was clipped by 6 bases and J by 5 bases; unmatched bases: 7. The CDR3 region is CASSNRGRSETQYF. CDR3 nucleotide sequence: TGTGCCAGCAGCAACAGGGGGCGATCGGAGACCCAGTACTTC.

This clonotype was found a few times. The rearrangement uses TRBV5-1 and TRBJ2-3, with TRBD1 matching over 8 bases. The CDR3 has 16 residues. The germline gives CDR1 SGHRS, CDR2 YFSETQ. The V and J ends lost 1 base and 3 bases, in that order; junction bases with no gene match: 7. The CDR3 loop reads CASSLFSRGRTDTQYF. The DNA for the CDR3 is TGCGCCAGCAGCTTGTTTTCCAGGGGGCGGACAGATACGCAGTATTTT.

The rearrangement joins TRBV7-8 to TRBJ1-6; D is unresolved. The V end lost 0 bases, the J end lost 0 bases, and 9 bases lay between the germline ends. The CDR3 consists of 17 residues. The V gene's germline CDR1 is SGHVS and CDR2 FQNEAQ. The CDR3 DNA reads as TGTGCCAGCAGCTTAGCCCCCAGGTCCTCCTATAATTCACCCCTCCACTTT. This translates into CASSLAPRSSYNSPLHF.

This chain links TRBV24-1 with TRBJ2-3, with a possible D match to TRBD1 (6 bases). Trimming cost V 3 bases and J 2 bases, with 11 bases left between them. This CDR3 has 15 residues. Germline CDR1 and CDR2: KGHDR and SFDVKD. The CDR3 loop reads CATSDPRGSTDTQYF. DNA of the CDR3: TGTGCCACCAGTGATCCCAGGGGCTCCACAGATACGCAGTATTTT.

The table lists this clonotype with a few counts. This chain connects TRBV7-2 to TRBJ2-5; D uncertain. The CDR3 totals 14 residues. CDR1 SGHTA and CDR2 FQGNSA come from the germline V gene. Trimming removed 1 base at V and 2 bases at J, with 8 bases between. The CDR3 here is CASSLVAAQETQYF. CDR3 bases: TGTGCCAGCAGCTTAGTAGCAGCTCAAGAGACCCAGTACTTC.

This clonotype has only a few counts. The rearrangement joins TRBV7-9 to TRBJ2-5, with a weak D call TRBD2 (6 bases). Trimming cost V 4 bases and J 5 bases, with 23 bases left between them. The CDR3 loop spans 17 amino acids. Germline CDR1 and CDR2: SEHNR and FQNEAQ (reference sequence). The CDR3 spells CASSSQRTWRVMETQYF. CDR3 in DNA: TGTGCCAGCAGCTCCCAGAGAACATGGAGGGTAATGGAGACCCAGTACTTC.

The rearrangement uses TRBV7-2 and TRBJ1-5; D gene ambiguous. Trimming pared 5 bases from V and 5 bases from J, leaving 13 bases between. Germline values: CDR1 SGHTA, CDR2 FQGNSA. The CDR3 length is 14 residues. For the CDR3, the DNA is TGTGCCAGCAGCCCTTGGACGGCGGATCAGCCCCAGCATTTT. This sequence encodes CASSPWTADQPQHF. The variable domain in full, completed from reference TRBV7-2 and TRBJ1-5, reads GAGVSQSPSNKVTEKGKDVELRCDPISGHTALYWYRQSLGQGLEFLIYFQGNSAPDKSGLPSDRFSAERTGGSVSTLTIQRTQQEDSAVYLCASSPWTADQPQHFGDGTRLSIL.

CDR3 nucleotides: TGTGCCAGCAGTGAGACAGCTAACTATGGCTACACCTTC. Translation: CASSETANYGYTF. The gene calls are TRBV2 and TRBJ1-2, with TRBD1 as a possible D gene (5 bases). The CDR3 contains 13 residues. Germline assignment: CDR1 SNHLY and CDR2 FYNNEI. Trimming took off 3 bases at V and 0 bases at J, with 5 bases between the two ends.

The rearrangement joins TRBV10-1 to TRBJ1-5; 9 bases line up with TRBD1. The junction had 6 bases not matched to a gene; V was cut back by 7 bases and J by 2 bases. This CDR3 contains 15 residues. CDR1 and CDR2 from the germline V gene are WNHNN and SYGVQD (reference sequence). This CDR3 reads CASTYRGRGNQPQHF. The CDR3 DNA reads TGCGCCAGCACTTACAGGGGGCGCGGCAATCAGCCCCAGCATTTT.

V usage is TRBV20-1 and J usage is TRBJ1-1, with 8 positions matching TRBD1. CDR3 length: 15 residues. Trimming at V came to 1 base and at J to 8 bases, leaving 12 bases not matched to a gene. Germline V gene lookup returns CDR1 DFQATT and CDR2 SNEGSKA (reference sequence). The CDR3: CSARARTGLYQEAFF. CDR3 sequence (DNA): TGCAGTGCTAGAGCAAGGACAGGGCTCTATCAGGAAGCTTTCTTT.

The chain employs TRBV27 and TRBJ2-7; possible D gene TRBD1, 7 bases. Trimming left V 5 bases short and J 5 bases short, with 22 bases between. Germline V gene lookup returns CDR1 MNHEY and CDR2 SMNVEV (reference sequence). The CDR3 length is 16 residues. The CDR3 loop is CASSQLAGRGVHEQYF. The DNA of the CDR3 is TGTGCCAGCAGTCAACTGGCGGGCAGGGGGGTTCACGAGCAGTACTTC.

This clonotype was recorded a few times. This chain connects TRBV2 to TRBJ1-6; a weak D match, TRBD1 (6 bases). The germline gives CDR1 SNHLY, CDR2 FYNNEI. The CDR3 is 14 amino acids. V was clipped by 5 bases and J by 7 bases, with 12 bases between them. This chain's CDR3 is CASSNREGNSPLHF. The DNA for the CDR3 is TGTGCCAGCAGTAACAGGGAAGGGAATTCACCCCTCCACTTT.